This T cell receptor (beta chain) is from a study of blood T cell repertoires in COVID-19. Study-level background: Both acute and convalescent COVID-19 samples were obtained from the United States, Italy and Spain. Nucleic acid was either cDNA or gDNA, and it came from T cells, B-cell-depleted T cells, or PBMCs.

V was shortened by 4 bases and J by 6 bases, with 12 bases between the two germline ends. This CDR3 is built from 13 residues. Germline CDR1 and CDR2: SGHDN and FVKESK. This table comes from immunoSEQ multiplex PCR, and its TCRdb copy is limited to in-frame clones, with some not included. The repertoire consists of 130,000 or so clones, with about four fifths occurring once and the leading ten covering about 12%. The receptor comes from a human donor in a cohort sampled during active COVID-19. The gene calls are TRBV14 and TRBJ1-1; D is unresolved. The specimen sequenced was peripheral blood. CDR3 sequence: CASSLAGWPEAFF. In DNA, the CDR3 is TGTGCCAGCAGCCTCGCGGGATGGCCTGAAGCTTTCTTT.